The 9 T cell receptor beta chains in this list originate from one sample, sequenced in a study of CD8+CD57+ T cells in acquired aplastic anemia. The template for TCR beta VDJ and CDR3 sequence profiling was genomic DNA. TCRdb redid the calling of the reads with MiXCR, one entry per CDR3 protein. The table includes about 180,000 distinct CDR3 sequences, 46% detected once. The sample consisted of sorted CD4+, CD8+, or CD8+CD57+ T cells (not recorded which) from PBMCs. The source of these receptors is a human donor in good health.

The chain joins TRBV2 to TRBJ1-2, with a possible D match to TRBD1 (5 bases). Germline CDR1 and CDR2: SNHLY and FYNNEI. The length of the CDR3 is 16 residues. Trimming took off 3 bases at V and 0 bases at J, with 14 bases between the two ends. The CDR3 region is CASSDGGTGANYGYTF. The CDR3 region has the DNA TGTGCCAGCAGTGATGGGGGGACGGGAGCTAACTATGGCTACACCTTC.

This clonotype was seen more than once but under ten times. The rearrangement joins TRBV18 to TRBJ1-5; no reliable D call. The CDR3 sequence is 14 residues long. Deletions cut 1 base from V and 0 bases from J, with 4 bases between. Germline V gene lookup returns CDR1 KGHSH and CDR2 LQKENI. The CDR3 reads CASSPLNSNQPQHF. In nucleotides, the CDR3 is TGTGCCAGCTCACCACTTAATAGCAATCAGCCCCAGCATTTT. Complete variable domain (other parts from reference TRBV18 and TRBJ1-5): NAGVMQNPRHLVRRRGQEARLRCSPMKGHSHVYWYRQLPEEGLKFMVYLQKENIIDESGMPKERFSAEFPKEGPSILRIQQVVRGDSAAYFCASSPLNSNQPQHFGDGTRLSIL.

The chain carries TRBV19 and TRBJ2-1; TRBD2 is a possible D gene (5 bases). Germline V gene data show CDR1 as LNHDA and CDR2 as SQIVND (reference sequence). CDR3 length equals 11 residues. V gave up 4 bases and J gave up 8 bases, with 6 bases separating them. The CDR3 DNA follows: TGTGCCAGTAGTACCGGGGATGAGCAGTTCTTC. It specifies CASSTGDEQFF.

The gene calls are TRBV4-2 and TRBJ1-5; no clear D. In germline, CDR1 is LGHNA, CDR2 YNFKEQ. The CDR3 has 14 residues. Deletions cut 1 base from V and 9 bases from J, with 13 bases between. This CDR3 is CASSQALDLRPQHF. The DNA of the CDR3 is TGTGCCAGCAGCCAAGCCTTGGACCTGCGGCCCCAGCATTTT.

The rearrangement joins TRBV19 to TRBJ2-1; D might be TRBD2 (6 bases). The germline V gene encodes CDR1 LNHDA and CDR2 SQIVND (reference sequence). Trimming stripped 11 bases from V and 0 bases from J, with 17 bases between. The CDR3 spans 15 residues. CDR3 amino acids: CAGKPLASSYNEQFF. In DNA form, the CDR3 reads TGTGCCGGTAAACCCCTAGCGAGCTCCTACAATGAGCAGTTCTTC.

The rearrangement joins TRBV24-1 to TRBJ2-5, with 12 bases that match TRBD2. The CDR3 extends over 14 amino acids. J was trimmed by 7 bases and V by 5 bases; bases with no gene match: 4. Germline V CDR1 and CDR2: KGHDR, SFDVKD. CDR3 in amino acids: CATSGTSGIGTQYF. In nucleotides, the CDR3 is TGTGCCACCAGTGGGACTAGCGGGATCGGGACCCAGTACTTC.

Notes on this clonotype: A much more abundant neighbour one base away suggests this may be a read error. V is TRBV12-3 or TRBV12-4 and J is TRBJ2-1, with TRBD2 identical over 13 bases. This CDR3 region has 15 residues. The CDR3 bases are TGTGCCAGCAGTAAACTAGCGGGAGGGCTCAATGAGCAGTCCTTC. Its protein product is CASSKLAGGLNEQSF.

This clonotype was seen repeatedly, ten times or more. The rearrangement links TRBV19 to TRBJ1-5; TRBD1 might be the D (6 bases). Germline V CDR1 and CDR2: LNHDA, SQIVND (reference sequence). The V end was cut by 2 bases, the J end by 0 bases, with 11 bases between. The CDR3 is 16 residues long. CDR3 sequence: CASSITGTTSNQPQHF. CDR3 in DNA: TGTGCCAGTAGTATAACCGGGACAACTAGCAATCAGCCCCAGCATTTT.

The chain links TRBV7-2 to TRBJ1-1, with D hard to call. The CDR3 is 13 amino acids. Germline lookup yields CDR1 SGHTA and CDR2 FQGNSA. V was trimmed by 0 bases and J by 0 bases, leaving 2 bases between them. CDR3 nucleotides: TGTGCCAGCAGCTTAGCTATGAACACTGAAGCTTTCTTT. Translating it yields CASSLAMNTEAFF.